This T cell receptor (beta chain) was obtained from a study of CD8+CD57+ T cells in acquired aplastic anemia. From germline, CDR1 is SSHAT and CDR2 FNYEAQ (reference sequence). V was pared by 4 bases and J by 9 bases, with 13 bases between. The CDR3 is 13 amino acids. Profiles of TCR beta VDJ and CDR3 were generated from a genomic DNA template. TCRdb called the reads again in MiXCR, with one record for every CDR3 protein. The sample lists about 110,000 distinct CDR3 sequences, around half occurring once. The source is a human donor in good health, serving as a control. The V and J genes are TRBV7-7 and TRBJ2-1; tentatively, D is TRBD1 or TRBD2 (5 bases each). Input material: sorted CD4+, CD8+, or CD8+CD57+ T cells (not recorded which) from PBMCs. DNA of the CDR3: TGTGCCAGCAGCTCCACCCCAGGGAGTGAGCAGTTCTTC. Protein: CASSSTPGSEQFF.